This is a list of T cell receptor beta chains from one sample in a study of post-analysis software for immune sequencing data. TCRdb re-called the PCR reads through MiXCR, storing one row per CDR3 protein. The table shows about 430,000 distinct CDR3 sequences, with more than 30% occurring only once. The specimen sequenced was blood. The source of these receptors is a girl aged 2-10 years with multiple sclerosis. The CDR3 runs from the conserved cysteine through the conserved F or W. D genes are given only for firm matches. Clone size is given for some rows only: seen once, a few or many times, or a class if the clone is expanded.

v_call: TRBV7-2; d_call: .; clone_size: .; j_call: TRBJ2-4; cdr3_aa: CASSERRGVKNIQYF; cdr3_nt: TGTGCCAGCAGCGAGCGGCGGGGTGTCAAAAACATTCAGTACTTC
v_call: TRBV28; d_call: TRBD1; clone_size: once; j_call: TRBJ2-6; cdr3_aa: CASSHRDRAGANVLTF; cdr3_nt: TGTGCCAGCAGCCACCGGGACAGGGCCGGGGCCAACGTCCTGACTTTC
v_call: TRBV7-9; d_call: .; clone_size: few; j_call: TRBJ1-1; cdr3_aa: CASSSPSANINTEAFF; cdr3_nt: TGTGCCAGCAGCTCCCCCTCGGCTAACATCAACACTGAAGCTTTCTTT
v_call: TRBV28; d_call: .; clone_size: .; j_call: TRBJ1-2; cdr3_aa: CASSFRDGYTF; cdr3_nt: TGTGCCAGCAGTTTTAGGGATGGCTACACCTTC
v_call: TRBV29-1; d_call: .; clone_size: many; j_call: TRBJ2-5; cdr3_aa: CSVQRETQYF; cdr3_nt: TGCAGCGTACAGCGGGAGACCCAGTACTTC
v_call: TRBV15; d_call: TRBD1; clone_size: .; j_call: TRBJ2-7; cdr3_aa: CATSSGLRDSYEQYF; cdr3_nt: TGTGCCACCAGCAGCGGACTCCGGGACAGCTACGAGCAGTACTTC
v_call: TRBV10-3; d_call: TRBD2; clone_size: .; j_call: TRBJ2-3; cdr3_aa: CAIRGLALKDTQYF; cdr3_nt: TGTGCCATCAGGGGACTAGCGCTGAAAGATACGCAGTATTTT
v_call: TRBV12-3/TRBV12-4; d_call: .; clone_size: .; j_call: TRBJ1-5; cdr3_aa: CASGDGGPQPQHF; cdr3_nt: TGTGCCAGCGGGGACGGGGGGCCTCAGCCCCAGCATTTT
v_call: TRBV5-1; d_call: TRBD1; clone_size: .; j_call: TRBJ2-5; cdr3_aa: CASRTGGEETQYF; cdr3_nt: TGCGCCAGCCGGACAGGGGGCGAAGAGACCCAGTACTTC
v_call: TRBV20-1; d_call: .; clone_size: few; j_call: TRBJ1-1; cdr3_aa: CSASGTHKNTEAFF; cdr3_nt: TGCAGTGCTAGCGGGACCCACAAGAACACTGAAGCTTTCTTT
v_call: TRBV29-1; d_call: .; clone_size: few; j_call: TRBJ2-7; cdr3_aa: CSAGQTYEQYF; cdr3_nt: TGCAGCGCCGGACAGACCTACGAGCAGTACTTC
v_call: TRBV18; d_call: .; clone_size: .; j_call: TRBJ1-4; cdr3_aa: CASSPGMGATNEKLFF; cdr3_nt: TGTGCCAGCTCACCGGGAATGGGGGCAACTAATGAAAAACTGTTTTTT
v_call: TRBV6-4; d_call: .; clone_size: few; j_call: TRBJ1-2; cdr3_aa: CASRTGLGPNYGYTF; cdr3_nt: TGTGCCAGCAGGACAGGTCTGGGGCCTAACTATGGCTACACCTTC
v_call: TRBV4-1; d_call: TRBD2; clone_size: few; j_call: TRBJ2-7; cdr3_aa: CASSQGTSYSYEQYF; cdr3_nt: TGCGCCAGCAGCCAGGGGACTAGCTACTCCTACGAGCAGTACTTC
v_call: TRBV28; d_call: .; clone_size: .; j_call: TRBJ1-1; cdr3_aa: CASSLAGWTEAFF; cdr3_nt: TGTGCCAGCAGTTTAGCAGGGTGGACTGAAGCTTTCTTT
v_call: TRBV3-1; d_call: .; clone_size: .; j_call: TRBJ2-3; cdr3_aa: CASSQDGTRDTQYF; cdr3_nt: TGTGCCAGCAGCCAAGATGGGACTCGAGATACGCAGTATTTT
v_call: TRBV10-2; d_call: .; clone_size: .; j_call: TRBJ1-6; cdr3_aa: CASSESGGYNSPLHF; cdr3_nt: TGCGCCAGCAGTGAGTCAGGGGGTTACAATTCACCCCTCCACTTT
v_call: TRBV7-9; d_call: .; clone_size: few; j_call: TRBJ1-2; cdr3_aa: CASSLVGGYGYTF; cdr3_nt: TGTGCCAGCAGCTTAGTGGGGGGCTATGGCTACACCTTC
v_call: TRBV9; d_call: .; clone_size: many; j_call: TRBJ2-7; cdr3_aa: CASSVGTIGASEQYF; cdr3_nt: TGTGCCAGCAGCGTAGGGACTATAGGGGCGAGCGAGCAGTACTTC
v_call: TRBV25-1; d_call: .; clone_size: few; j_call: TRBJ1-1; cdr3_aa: CASSEYDSPINTEAFF; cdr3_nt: TGTGCCAGCAGTGAATACGACTCCCCTATAAACACTGAAGCTTTCTTT
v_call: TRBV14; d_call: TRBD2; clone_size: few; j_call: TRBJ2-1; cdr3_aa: CASSQATSGESYNEQFF; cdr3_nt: TGTGCCAGCAGCCAAGCGACTAGCGGGGAATCCTACAATGAGCAGTTCTTC
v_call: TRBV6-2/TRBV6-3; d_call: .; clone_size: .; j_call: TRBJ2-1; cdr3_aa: CASSEAVGVYNEQFF; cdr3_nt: TGTGCCAGCTCTGAAGCAGTAGGGGTCTACAATGAGCAGTTCTTC
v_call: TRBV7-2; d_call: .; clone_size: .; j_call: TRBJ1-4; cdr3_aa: CASSLYHGGGVNEKLFF; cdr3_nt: TGTGCCAGCAGCCTCTATCACGGAGGGGGAGTCAATGAAAAACTGTTTTTT
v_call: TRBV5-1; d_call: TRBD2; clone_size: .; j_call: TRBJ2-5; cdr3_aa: CASSARLAGALGETQYF; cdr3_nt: TGCGCCAGCAGCGCTCGACTAGCGGGAGCGTTGGGAGAGACCCAGTACTTC
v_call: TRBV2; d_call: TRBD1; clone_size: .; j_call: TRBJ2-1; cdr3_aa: CASNAGQVYNEQFF; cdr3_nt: TGTGCCAGCAACGCGGGACAGGTGTACAATGAGCAGTTCTTC
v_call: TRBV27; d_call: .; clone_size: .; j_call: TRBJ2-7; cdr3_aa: CASSRHSGSIYYEQYF; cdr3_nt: TGTGCCAGCAGTAGACATTCGGGATCCATCTACTACGAGCAGTACTTC
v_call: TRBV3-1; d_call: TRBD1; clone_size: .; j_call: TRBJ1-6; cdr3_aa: CASSHLYGQGLAPLHF; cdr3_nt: TGTGCCAGCAGCCACCTGTACGGACAGGGGCTCGCTCCCCTCCACTTT
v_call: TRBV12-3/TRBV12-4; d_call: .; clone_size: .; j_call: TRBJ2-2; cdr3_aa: CASSRLNTGELFF; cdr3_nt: TGTGCCAGCAGTCGACTTAACACCGGGGAGCTGTTTTTT
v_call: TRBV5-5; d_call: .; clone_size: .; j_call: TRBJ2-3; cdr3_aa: CASSLRYSTDTQYF; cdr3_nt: TGTGCCAGCAGCTTACGTTATTCCACAGATACGCAGTATTTT
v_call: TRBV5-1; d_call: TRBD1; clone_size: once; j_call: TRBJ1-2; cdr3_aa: CASNPGTDDGYTF; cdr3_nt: TGCGCCAGCAACCCCGGGACAGACGATGGCTACACCTTC
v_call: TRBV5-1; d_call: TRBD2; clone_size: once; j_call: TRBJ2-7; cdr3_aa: CASSLDGRRVGEQYF; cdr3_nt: TGCGCCAGCAGCTTGGACGGGAGGAGGGTTGGCGAGCAGTACTTC
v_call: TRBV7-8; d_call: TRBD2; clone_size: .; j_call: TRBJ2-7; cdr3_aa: CASSLGTGLGNYEQYF; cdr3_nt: TGTGCCAGCAGCTTAGGAACGGGACTAGGGAACTACGAGCAGTACTTC
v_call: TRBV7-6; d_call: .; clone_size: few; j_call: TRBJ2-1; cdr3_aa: CASSLRLGSGQTNEQFF; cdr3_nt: TGTGCCAGCAGCTTACGGTTAGGATCGGGACAAACCAATGAGCAGTTCTTC
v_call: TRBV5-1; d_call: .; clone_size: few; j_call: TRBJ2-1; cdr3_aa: CASSGQPDSYNEQFF; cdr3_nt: TGCGCCAGCAGCGGACAACCGGATTCCTACAATGAGCAGTTCTTC
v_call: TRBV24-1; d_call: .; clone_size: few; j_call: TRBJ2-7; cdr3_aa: CATSDSQVASSYEQYF; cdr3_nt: TGTGCCACCAGTGACTCCCAGGTAGCGAGCTCCTACGAGCAGTACTTC
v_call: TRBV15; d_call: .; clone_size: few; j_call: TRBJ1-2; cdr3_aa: CATSRDNNGYTF; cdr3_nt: TGTGCCACCAGCAGAGATAATAATGGCTACACCTTC
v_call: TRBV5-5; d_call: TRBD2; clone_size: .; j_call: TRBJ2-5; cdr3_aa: CASSSPTPTSRETQYF; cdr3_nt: TGTGCCAGCAGCTCGCCGACCCCGACTAGCCGGGAGACCCAGTACTTC
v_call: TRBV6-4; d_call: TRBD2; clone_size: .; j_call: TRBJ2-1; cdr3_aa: CARGGRGNEQFF; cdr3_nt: TGTGCCAGAGGCGGGCGGGGGAATGAGCAGTTCTTC
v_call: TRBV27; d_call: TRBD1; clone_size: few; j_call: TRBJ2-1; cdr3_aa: CASSTPGQGHNEQFF; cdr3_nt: TGTGCCAGCAGTACCCCGGGACAGGGACACAATGAGCAGTTCTTC
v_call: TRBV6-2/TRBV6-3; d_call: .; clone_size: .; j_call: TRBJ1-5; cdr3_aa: CASNRGKQPQHF; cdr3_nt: TGTGCCAGCAACCGGGGGAAACAGCCCCAGCATTTT
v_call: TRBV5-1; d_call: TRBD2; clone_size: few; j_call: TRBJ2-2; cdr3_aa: CASSLAAGGPNTGELFF; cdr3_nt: TGCGCCAGCAGCTTGGCAGCGGGGGGGCCGAACACCGGGGAGCTGTTTTTT
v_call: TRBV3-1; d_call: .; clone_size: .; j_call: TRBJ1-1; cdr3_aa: CASSQTPGHAFF; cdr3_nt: TGTGCCAGCAGCCAGACCCCGGGACATGCTTTCTTT
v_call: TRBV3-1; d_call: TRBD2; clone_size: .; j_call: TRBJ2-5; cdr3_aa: CASSQDRAGGGETQYF; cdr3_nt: TGTGCCAGCAGCCAAGATCGAGCGGGAGGAGGGGAGACCCAGTACTTC
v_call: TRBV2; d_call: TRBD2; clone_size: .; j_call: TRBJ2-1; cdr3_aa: CASKVTSGNNEQFF; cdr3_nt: TGTGCCAGCAAGGTGACTAGCGGGAACAATGAGCAGTTCTTC
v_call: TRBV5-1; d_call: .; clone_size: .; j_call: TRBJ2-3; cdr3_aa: CASSLGGIISTDTQYF; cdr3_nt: TGCGCCAGCAGCTTGGGGGGCATAATTAGCACAGATACGCAGTATTTT
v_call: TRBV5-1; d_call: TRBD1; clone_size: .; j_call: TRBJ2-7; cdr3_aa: CASSFVTGASGEQYF; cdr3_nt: TGCGCCAGCAGCTTTGTAACAGGGGCCTCGGGCGAGCAGTACTTC
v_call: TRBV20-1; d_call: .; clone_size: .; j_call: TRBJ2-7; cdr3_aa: CSASRRGPQYF; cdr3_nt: TGCAGTGCTTCCCGACGGGGGCCCCAGTACTTC
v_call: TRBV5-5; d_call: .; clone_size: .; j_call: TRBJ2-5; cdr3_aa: CASSLATLPRQETQYF; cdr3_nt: TGTGCCAGCAGCTTGGCGACTCTACCGAGGCAAGAGACCCAGTACTTC
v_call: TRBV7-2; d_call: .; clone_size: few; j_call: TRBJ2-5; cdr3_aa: CASTMVGSLQETQYF; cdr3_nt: TGTGCCAGCACCATGGTCGGTAGTCTGCAAGAGACCCAGTACTTC
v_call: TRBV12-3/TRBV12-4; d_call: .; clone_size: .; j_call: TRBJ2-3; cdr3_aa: CASSFSPRTDTQYF; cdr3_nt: TGTGCCAGCAGTTTTAGCCCCCGCACAGATACGCAGTATTTT
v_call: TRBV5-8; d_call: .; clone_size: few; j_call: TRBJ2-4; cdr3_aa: CASSLGDKAKNIQYF; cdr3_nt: TGTGCCAGCAGCTTGGGCGACAAAGCCAAAAACATTCAGTACTTC
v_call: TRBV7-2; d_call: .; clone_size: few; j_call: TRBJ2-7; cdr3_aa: CASSFSGTQPPYEQYF; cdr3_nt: TGTGCCAGCAGTTTCTCCGGGACCCAACCCCCCTACGAGCAGTACTTC
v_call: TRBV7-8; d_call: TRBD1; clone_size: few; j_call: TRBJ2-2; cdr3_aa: CASSPAGTGGVTGELFF; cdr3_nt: TGTGCCAGCAGCCCAGCCGGGACAGGGGGTGTCACCGGGGAGTTGTTTTTT
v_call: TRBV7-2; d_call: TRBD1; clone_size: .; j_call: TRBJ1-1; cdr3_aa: CASRTYRGPKAFF; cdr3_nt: TGTGCCAGCAGGACTTACAGGGGGCCCAAAGCTTTCTTT
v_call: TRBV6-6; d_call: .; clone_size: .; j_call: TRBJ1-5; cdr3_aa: CASSLTGTSNQPQHF; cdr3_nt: TGTGCCAGCAGTTTAACGGGAACCAGCAATCAGCCCCAGCATTTT
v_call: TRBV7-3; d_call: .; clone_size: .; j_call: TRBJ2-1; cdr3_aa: CASSLIGAPSSSYNEQFF; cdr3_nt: TGTGCCAGCAGCTTAATAGGGGCTCCATCTTCCTCCTACAATGAGCAGTTCTTC
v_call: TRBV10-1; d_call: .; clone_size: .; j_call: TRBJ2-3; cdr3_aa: CASSEYRTDTQYF; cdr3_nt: TGCGCCAGCAGTGAGTATCGGACAGATACGCAGTATTTT
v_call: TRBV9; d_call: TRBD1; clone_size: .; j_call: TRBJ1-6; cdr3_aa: CASSVGGTGLNSPLHF; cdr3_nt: TGTGCCAGCAGCGTAGGAGGGACAGGGCTTAATTCACCCCTCCACTTT
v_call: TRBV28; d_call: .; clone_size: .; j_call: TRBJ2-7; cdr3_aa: CASSLTVPYSYEQYF; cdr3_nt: TGTGCCAGCAGTTTAACAGTCCCTTACTCCTACGAGCAGTACTTC
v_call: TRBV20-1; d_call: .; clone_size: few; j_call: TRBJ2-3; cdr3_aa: CSARAWATADTQYF; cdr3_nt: TGCAGTGCTAGAGCGTGGGCTACGGCAGATACGCAGTATTTT